A single sample gave rise to the 4 T cell receptor beta chains below, sequenced in a study of blood T cell repertoires in COVID-19. Clones were read by immunoSEQ multiplex PCR, and TCRdb kept only the in-frame ones, dropping some. The sample yields tens of thousands of clones, around 89% seen once. Sequencing input: peripheral blood. Every receptor here comes from a human donor in a cohort sampled during active COVID-19.

The CDR3 sequence is CASSPNRGRDTEAFF. The CDR3 DNA follows: TGCGCCAGCAGCCCGAACAGGGGGCGCGACACTGAAGCTTTCTTT. The chain combines TRBV5-1 with TRBJ1-1, with 9 bases that match TRBD1. The CDR3 contains 15 residues. The germline V gene has CDR1 SGHRS and CDR2 YFSETQ. The ends lost 4 bases at V and 3 bases at J; junction bases unmatched: 7.

This chain connects TRBV7-9 to TRBJ2-7, with a possible D match to TRBD1 (6 bases). Per germline, CDR1 SEHNR and CDR2 FQNEAQ (reference sequence). With 1 base removed from V and 0 bases from J, the gap between germline ends came to 13 bases. CDR3 length equals 16 residues. The CDR3 sequence: CASSLVDRTASYEQYF. The CDR3 DNA sequence: TGTGCCAGCAGCTTAGTCGATAGGACAGCCTCCTACGAGCAGTACTTC.

In this sample, this clone turned up a few times. The chain uses TRBV19 and TRBJ1-5, with a weak D call TRBD1 (6 bases). The V and J ends lost 5 bases and 0 bases respectively, with 11 bases between them. CDR1 LNHDA and CDR2 SQIVND come from the germline V gene (reference sequence). This CDR3 contains 15 residues. Written as DNA, the CDR3 is TGTGCCAGTAGTGTTCGACAGGATAGCAATCAGCCCCAGCATTTT. This encodes CASSVRQDSNQPQHF.

The V gene is TRBV11-2, the J gene TRBJ2-1; 9 positions agree with TRBD1. V gave up 3 bases and J gave up 9 bases; unmatched junction bases: 6. Germline assignment: CDR1 SGHAT and CDR2 FQNNGV. There are 14 residues in the CDR3. CDR3 residues: CASSFGQGIGEQFF. The CDR3 DNA reads TGTGCCAGCAGCTTTGGACAGGGGATCGGTGAGCAGTTCTTC.